This T cell receptor (beta chain) appears in the sequencing data of a study of cytomegalovirus exposure and HLA in healthy donors (TCRdb year 2017). Concerning the study at large: In an earlier analysis of 587 of the donors, 276 Gb of sequence data and just under 120 million unique TCR beta sequences from 150 million to 200 million T cells were reported. About 280 gigabases of sequencing data and roughly 81 million unique TCR sequences made up an early release that covered several hundred HLA-typed donors. Among the roughly 400 genotyped donors, under 90% belonged to the genetic ancestry cluster associated with self-reported Caucasian donors. The aim of the study was to test whether cataloging public T cell receptors could identify signatures of past pathogen exposure. The study profiled the T cell repertoires of 550 to 700 subjects by immunosequencing and related them to cytomegalovirus serostatus. Besides the first cohort of around 700 subjects, a separate validation cohort made up of 120 different subjects was used. High-throughput TCR immunosequencing, statistical association of individual TCRs with disease status, and machine learning were combined to predict cytomegalovirus infection status. In a later analysis, previously published TCR beta repertoires from 550 to 700 donors were re-analyzed and high-resolution HLA genotyping was added so that TCR occurrence patterns could be studied. Rather than using new phenotypic data, the later analysis identified candidate immune exposures from TCR beta sequences and from how often those sequences occurred across donors. To decide whether each TCR beta V gene segment behaved as functional or pseudogenic, an earlier analysis of nearly 600 of the donors relied on high-throughput TCR beta sequencing. Alongside the repertoire data, information on donor age, sex, ethnicity and CMV serostatus was compiled. Genome-wide SNP genotypes for about 60% of the roughly 700 donors were used in a later genetic analysis, which treated that subset as a discovery cohort. Every discovery cohort repertoire had been produced on one sequencing platform. HLA typing covered class I and class II loci at four-digit resolution. The number of typed donors differed by locus: about 620-640 for A, B, C, DRB1 and DQB1; 522 for DQA1; some 610 for DPA1; and 400 to 480 for DPB1. Several DR-DQ haplotypes were treated as single units for association and clustering because of strong linkage in the cohort. On average, approximately 250,000 unique TCR beta nucleotide sequences were sequenced per donor among 398 genotyped donors of the cohort, with roughly 19% of those sequences being non-productive. Results the study describes overall, beyond this receptor: Immune exposure information for the cohort was limited to CMV serostatus. Most TCR sequences were seen in very few donors, while some public TCRs were found in many individuals. In the study, approximately 160 TCR beta chains were listed as associated with cytomegalovirus. A group of highly shared sequence variants was considered likely to be a technical artifact of the sequencing pipeline. Strong co-occurrence of HLA alleles, especially DR and DQ, made assigning TCR associations to individual alleles difficult. Some IMGT-functional V segments, including TRBV6-2 and TRBV6-3, could not be distinguished by the 87-base-pair reads and were therefore excluded. According to a later genetic analysis, donors in an Asian-associated ancestry cluster had fewer N-insertions in productive TCRs than the approximately 700-donor mean. Three of the identified cytomegalovirus-associated TCR beta chains were confirmed in vitro to be specific for cytomegalovirus antigens. Several of the top co-occurrence clusters appeared to be linked to parvovirus B19, influenza, CMV and Epstein-Barr virus, according to a later analysis. According to a later analysis, TCR association rates differed among HLA loci, with DRB1 alleles showing the most associated TCRs and HLA-C alleles showing the fewest. Because counts were too low, seventeen rarely observed V segments, including chromosome 9 orphons, were left out of the earlier analysis of roughly 600 of the donors. A further reported finding was that TCR beta sequences accurately predicted the HLA-A and HLA-B alleles for most subjects in the first cohort. The presence/absence analyses assumed that sequencing depth was roughly uniform across donors, and that assumption may not be true. In an earlier analysis of approximately 590 of the donors, most TCR beta V segments appeared in productive rearrangements about 90% or about 30% of the time, broadly matching IMGT annotations. Correlated functional status among segregating V segments might reflect linkage disequilibrium, but an unknown experimental factor could not be ruled out. Because HLA typing was unavailable for some donors at each locus, only the typed subset was used in association tests. In a later analysis, around 17,000 TCR beta sequences were associated with specific HLA alleles at a false discovery rate of 0.05. Most CMV-associated TCR beta chains appeared to be HLA-restricted in a later analysis, and the HLA associations seemed to be driven largely by CMV exposure. Cytomegalovirus status was reported to be diagnosed by the classifier with high specificity and sensitivity in both the original and validation cohorts. According to the authors, the approach could potentially be generalized to other disease states and immunological phenotypes. In this cohort, only TCR beta chains were sequenced, and detectable features were limited by the absence of alpha or paired-chain data. In a later analysis, HLA-associated TCR beta chains were found to be more clonally expanded and to have lower generation probabilities than equally common non-associated chains. An association between a missense DCLRE1C variant and V-gene and J-gene trimming of TCR beta chains was found in a later genetic analysis and replicated in an independent cohort.

Library creation used the immunoSEQ multiplex PCR assay. For the multiplex PCR, a mixture combining 60 forward primers for TCR Vbeta segments and 13 reverse primers for TCR Jbeta segments was used. The CDR3 region of rearranged TCR beta genes was amplified from genomic DNA by a multiplex PCR assay. The Illumina HiSeq System was used to sequence the amplified TCR beta libraries as 87-base-pair reads. The authors' analysis ran thus. In a later analysis, tens of millions of unique TCR beta chains were counted across the approximately 620 repertoires, and about 9.9 million of these chains were shared by at least two donors. Raw reads were error-corrected and collapsed into unique sequences by a nearest-neighbor algorithm in which closely related sequences were merged to remove PCR and sequencing errors. Alignment of CDR3 sequences to IMGT reference sequences was used to assign V, D and J gene segments. For a sequence to be retained, a match of at least six nucleotides to both a V gene segment and a J gene segment was required. Rearrangements were called productive when the CDR3 lacked stop codons and stayed in frame with V and J; all others were non-productive. Following IMGT convention, CDR3 was defined as the stretch from the second conserved V-encoded cysteine up to the conserved J-encoded phenylalanine. In an earlier analysis of 500 to 650 of the donors, sequences lacking an unambiguous match to a single V gene segment were excluded. An earlier analysis of fewer than 750 of the donors classified V segments as functional when productive rearrangements were above 56.7% and as segregating when the standard deviation between donors was above 5%. A statistical classification framework was developed to diagnose cytomegalovirus status using the catalog of TCR beta chain sequences. V and J gene assignment, in a later analysis, came from comparing TCR nucleotide sequences with IMGT/GENE-DB human TR gene sequences. The TCRdist pipeline was used in a later analysis to assign CDR3 sequences and most-parsimonious VDJ recombination scenarios. In a later analysis, each TCR beta chain was defined by its CDR3 amino acid sequence together with its V-gene family, and reads without a unique V-gene family were excluded. As a way to deal with suspected cross-contamination and a sequencing artifact, a later analysis dropped over 550 nucleotide sequences that were highly shared and had low generation probability. In a later analysis, a clonal expansion index was calculated for each public chain from normalized within-repertoire ranks of inferred template counts. A later analysis computed generation probabilities with a VDJ recombination model fitted to out-of-frame rearrangements, and checked the results against IGoR. In a later analysis, hypergeometric tests were used to score TCR-TCR, TCR-HLA and TCR-CMV co-occurrence, with a repertoire-size bias correction applied to TCR pairs. A later analysis estimated false discovery rates by permuting HLA or CMV assignments 20 times. In a later analysis, co-occurring TCRs were grouped using DBSCAN, with TCRdist sequence similarity added in when clustering inside HLA-allele-positive subsets. Co-occurrence clustering excluded repertoires with fewer than 30,000 or more than 120,000 public chains, plus five with anomalous nucleotide sharing. What TCRdb holds here is the immuneACCESS table cut down to in-frame rearrangements. Part of the clones is not present; checked against another copy, under half of the missing clones reflect an unresolved V gene, and the others are unexplained. That table is the source of V, J and clone size, and D and trimming were worked out from the DNA. This sample holds about 150,000 clones; approximately 80% were observed only once. The ten largest clones capture about 3.7% of the sample.

At the junction V is shortened by 4 bases and J by 0 bases, with 25 bases in between. Counted from cysteine to phenylalanine, this CDR3 has 19 amino acids. This entry keeps only the CDR3 DNA: 57 bases, framed from base 1. The cohort consisted of 666 healthy bone marrow donors. Cohort members were all nominally healthy when sampled, although unrecorded immune exposures were likely present. The donor tested CMV seronegative and was one of the 352 seronegative cohort members. A peripheral blood sample was collected from each donor, and TCR beta sequencing was performed on peripheral blood mononuclear cells. Genomic DNA extraction from the blood cell samples was performed with the Qiagen DNeasy Blood Extraction Kit. About this clone: Its antigen remains unidentified. No much larger clone is present one base from it, and per-base qualities are unavailable.

Input material: PBMCs. The chain couples TRBV23-1 to TRBJ2-7, with a weak D call of TRBD2 (6 bases match). TRBV23-1 is annotated as an ORF whose role is uncertain. This receptor was obtained from a male donor in good health and CMV-seronegative. The DNA sequence is given as TGCGCCAGCAGTCTTGGCCCCGCCCCCCTAGCGTCGAGCTCCTACGAGCAGTACTTC. This codes for CASSLGPAPLASSSYEQYF.